This T cell receptor beta chain came from a study of blood T cells in healthy people across ages. A second roughly 7 to 12 cycle PCR used barcoded and J-beta primers. One entry per CDR3 protein, called by TCRdb with MiXCR from the 5' RACE reads. The repertoire holds under 950,000 distinct CDR3 sequences, with 22% as singletons. The CDR3 sequence is 15 residues long. V lost 6 bases to trimming and J lost 3 bases, with 17 bases between them. Germline-derived CDR1 and CDR2 are ENHRY and SYGVKD. This clonotype has only a few counts. The material sequenced was blood. The source is a man aged 65 to 85 in good health. J is TRBJ2-5 and V is TRBV10-3; D may be TRBD1 (7 bases). CDR3 bases: TGTGCCATCAGCGCGCGACTAGGGACAGAAGAGACCCAGTACTTC. This translates into CAISARLGTEETQYF.